The next 27 T cell receptor beta chains were all read from a single sample in a study of T cell responses to AZD1222 COVID-19 vaccine. The assay was immunoSEQ multiplex PCR, and TCRdb's table has in-frame clones only and misses some. The table lists around 130,000 clones, around 90% of them singletons. Specimen: peripheral blood, collected 28 days after the second dose of the MenACWY control vaccine. The source is an adult who received the MenACWY meningococcal vaccine as a control.

V usage is TRBV19 and J usage is TRBJ1-5, with D unclear. CDR3 length: 15 residues. Germline values: CDR1 LNHDA, CDR2 SQIVND (reference sequence). V was pared by 6 bases and J by 1 base, with 13 bases between. DNA of the CDR3: TGTGCCAGTAGCCTTATGACGGCGAGCAATCAGCCCCAGCATTTT. Its protein is CASSLMTASNQPQHF.

The chain links TRBV28 to TRBJ1-2; D might be TRBD1 (6 bases). The CDR3 contains 14 residues. V shed 4 bases and J shed 3 bases, with 12 bases lying between them. Germline CDR1 MDHEN, CDR2 SYDVKM. Here the CDR3 reads CASSSSQGYYGYTF. The CDR3 DNA reads as TGTGCCAGCAGTTCCTCACAGGGTTACTATGGCTACACCTTC.

This chain joins TRBV10-3 and TRBJ1-4; no clear D. The CDR3 sequence is 15 residues long. Per germline, CDR1 ENHRY and CDR2 SYGVKD. V lost 10 bases to trimming and J lost 3 bases, with 18 bases between them. The CDR3 DNA follows: TGTGCCACTCAGGCACCGGAGTCTTCTAATGAAAAACTGTTTTTT. It is translated as CATQAPESSNEKLFF.

The chain combines TRBV7-6 with TRBJ1-6; D is perhaps TRBD1 (6 bases). Germline CDR1 reads SGHVS; CDR2 reads FNYEAQ. The CDR3 totals 16 residues. Trimming left V 2 bases short and J 7 bases short, with 15 bases between. The CDR3, as DNA: TGTGCCAGCAGCTTACACGCAGGGGCGGAAAATTCACCCCTCCACTTT. Protein: CASSLHAGAENSPLHF.

The CDR3: CASSLDGGHIANEQFF. CDR3 bases: TGTGCCAGCAGCTTAGACGGGGGACACATAGCCAATGAGCAGTTCTTC. V and J are TRBV7-9 and TRBJ2-1; D might be TRBD1 or TRBD2, each matching 6 bases. Germline values: CDR1 SEHNR, CDR2 FQNEAQ (reference sequence). The ends were cut back, 1 base at V and 6 bases at J, with 16 bases in the middle. There are 16 residues in the CDR3.

The rearrangement uses TRBV5-1 and TRBJ1-1; D is ambiguous. Trimming cost V 0 bases and J 0 bases, with 12 bases left between them. The germline V gene has CDR1 SGHRS and CDR2 YFSETQ. CDR3 length equals 16 residues. In nucleotides, the CDR3 is TGCGCCAGCAGCTTGGTTTGGAAAGAGATGAACACTGAAGCTTTCTTT. Translating gives CASSLVWKEMNTEAFF. Looking up the rest from reference TRBV5-1 and TRBJ1-1 gives the full variable domain: KAGVTQTPRYLIKTRGQQVTLSCSPISGHRSVSWYQQTPGQGLQFLFEYFSETQRNKGNFPGRFSGRQFSNSRSEMNVSTLELGDSALYLCASSLVWKEMNTEAFFGQGTRLTVV.

This chain links TRBV7-2 with TRBJ2-3; 8 bases agree with TRBD2. There are 14 residues in the CDR3. Trimming cost V 5 bases and J 3 bases; bases outside gene matches: 4. CDR1 is SGHTA, CDR2 FQGNSA, per germline. CDR3 sequence (DNA): TGTGCCAGCAGCCCGGGACTAGGAACAGATACGCAGTATTTT. Residues: CASSPGLGTDTQYF.

This chain connects TRBV6-6 to TRBJ1-2, with D perhaps matching TRBD1 (5 bases). The CDR3 runs to 18 residues. Trimming removed 5 bases from V and 7 bases from J, with 29 bases in between. CDR1 is MNHNY, CDR2 SVGAGI, per germline (reference sequence). As DNA, the CDR3 is TGTGCCAGCAGTCCCTTCCCAACCGGGACCTCCCCGGTGGGTGGCTACACCTTC. It specifies CASSPFPTGTSPVGGYTF.

This rearrangement joins TRBV6-5 to TRBJ2-1, with TRBD1 as a possible D gene (6 bases). Germline-derived CDR1 and CDR2 are MNHEY and SVGAGI. The CDR3 sequence is 15 residues long. Trimming left V 6 bases short and J 0 bases short, with 12 bases between. The CDR3 here is CASSLNRVSYNEQFF. The DNA of the CDR3 is TGTGCCAGCAGCCTTAACAGGGTCTCCTACAATGAGCAGTTCTTC.

This chain connects TRBV5-6 to TRBJ2-1, with 8 nucleotides matching TRBD1. With V trimmed by 4 bases and J by 2 bases, 8 bases remained unmatched. Germline V gives CDR1 SGHDT, CDR2 YYEEEE. CDR3 size: 16 residues. The CDR3 loop is CASSLNRGDPYNEQFF. DNA of the CDR3: TGTGCCAGCAGCCTCAACAGGGGGGACCCCTACAATGAGCAGTTCTTC.

The chain joins TRBV10-1 to TRBJ1-5, with a weak D call TRBD1 (5 bases). There are 12 residues in the CDR3. The V gene's germline CDR1 is WNHNN and CDR2 SYGVQD (reference sequence). The CDR3 spells CSGDTELQPQHF. CDR3 in DNA: TGCTCGGGGGATACAGAGCTTCAGCCCCAGCATTTT.

This clone was recorded once. This chain links TRBV10-1 with TRBJ2-3; a weak D match, TRBD2 (6 bases). Per germline, CDR1 WNHNN and CDR2 SYGVQD (reference sequence). Trimming left V 3 bases short and J 1 base short, with 8 bases between. CDR3 length: 14 amino acids. CDR3 coding DNA: TGCGCCAGCAGTGATGGCGGGGGCACAGATACGCAGTATTTT. The encoded protein is CASSDGGGTDTQYF.

The chain employs TRBV28 and TRBJ1-5; 7 bases are a match to TRBD1. CDR1 and CDR2 (germline): MDHEN, SYDVKM. V lost 4 bases and J lost 6; bases outside the gene matches: 15. The CDR3 length is 17 residues. In DNA, the CDR3 is TGTGCCAGCAGTTCCCTCCTGTTTGAGGGGGCGGGTCAGCCCCAGCATTTT. Protein product: CASSSLLFEGAGQPQHF.

The CDR3 region is CASSLDIGSNQPQHF. The CDR3 coding sequence is TGTGCCAGCAGCTTAGATATCGGTAGCAATCAGCCCCAGCATTTT. The V and J genes are TRBV11-2 and TRBJ1-5; D remains ambiguous. Trimming shortened V by 0 bases and J by 0 bases, and 6 bases separated the two germline ends. The CDR3 contains 15 residues. Germline V gene data show CDR1 as SGHAT and CDR2 as FQNNGV.

Remarks on this clone: One junction end does not reproduce the germline sequence, and a read error may be involved. V usage is TRBV2 and J usage is TRBJ1-6; D uncertain. This CDR3 comprises 16 residues. Germline loops: CDR1 SNHLY, CDR2 FYNNEI. The chain's CDR3 is CASKEIRSSYNSPLHF. The DNA for the CDR3 is TGCGCCAGCAAGGAGATAAGGAGCTCCTATAATTCACCCCTCCACTTT. Drawing the rest from reference TRBV2 and TRBJ1-6, the complete variable domain is EPEVTQTPSHQVTQMGQEVILRCVPISNHLYFYWYRQILGQKVEFLVSFYNNEISEKSEIFDDQFSVERPDGSNFTLKIRSTKLEDSAMYFCASKEIRSSYNSPLHFGNGTRLTVT.

The chain is built from TRBV19 and TRBJ1-1; possible D gene TRBD1, 6 bases. CDR3 length equals 14 residues. Trimming removed 4 bases at V and 4 bases at J, with 13 bases between. Germline V gene lookup returns CDR1 LNHDA and CDR2 SQIVND (reference sequence). The CDR3 region is CASSNGGLGTEAFF. CDR3 sequence (DNA): TGTGCCAGTAGTAACGGGGGGCTGGGCACTGAAGCTTTCTTT.

The chain carries TRBV24-1 and TRBJ2-3, with no clear D. In germline, CDR1 is KGHDR, CDR2 SFDVKD. The CDR3 is 15 amino acids. The V gene lost 7 bases and the J gene lost 0 bases, with 13 bases spanning the gap. The CDR3 spells CATSAQRASTDTQYF. In DNA form, the CDR3 reads TGTGCCACCAGCGCCCAACGCGCCAGCACAGATACGCAGTATTTT.

The rearrangement uses TRBV7-9 and TRBJ2-5; tentative D call: TRBD1 (6 bases). CDR3 size: 13 residues. V was clipped by 5 bases and J by 2 bases, with 9 bases between them. In germline, CDR1 is SEHNR, CDR2 FQNEAQ (reference sequence). The CDR3 DNA reads TGTGCCAGCAGCCGAGGGGGACAAGAGACCCAGTACTTC. It encodes CASSRGGQETQYF.

The V call is TRBV3-1 (or the pseudogene TRBV3-2), the J call TRBJ2-7; possible D gene TRBD2, 6 bases. CDR1 and CDR2 (germline): LGHDT, YNNKEL (reference sequence). This CDR3 comprises 16 residues. V lost 1 base and J 4 bases, leaving 17 bases between the germline ends. The CDR3 sequence: CASSQGFSGGSYEQYF. CDR3 nucleotides: TGTGCCAGCAGCCAAGGCTTTAGCGGCGGAAGTTACGAGCAGTACTTC.

The chain links TRBV5-4 to TRBJ2-1, with 8 bases matching TRBD1. The CDR3 has 14 amino acids. The J segment lost 9 bases and the V segment lost 5 bases, leaving 10 bases of the junction unmatched. CDR1 and CDR2 from the germline V gene are SGHNT and YYREEE (reference sequence). CDR3 in amino acids: CASSFRITGGEQFF. In DNA form, the CDR3 reads TGTGCCAGCAGTTTTAGAATAACAGGGGGTGAGCAGTTCTTC.

The V gene is TRBV4-3, the J gene TRBJ2-1, with 8 bases aligning to TRBD2. From germline, CDR1 is LGHNA and CDR2 YSLEER. The J segment lost 1 base and the V segment lost 0 bases, leaving 2 bases of the junction unmatched. This CDR3 has 16 amino acids. The CDR3 reads CASSQDRGGSYNEQFF. CDR3 bases: TGCGCCAGCAGCCAAGATCGGGGGGGTTCCTACAATGAGCAGTTCTTC.

The V gene is TRBV28, the J gene TRBJ1-1, with D tentatively TRBD1 (5 bases). Between the trimmed V and J ends, which lost 3 bases and 4 bases, there was a span of 15 bases. This CDR3 spans 15 amino acids. The germline V gene has CDR1 MDHEN and CDR2 SYDVKM. CDR3: CASSFGQGRSTEAFF. In DNA form, the CDR3 reads TGTGCCAGCAGTTTCGGGCAGGGTCGTAGCACTGAAGCTTTCTTT.

The V and J genes are TRBV27 and TRBJ2-1; 8 bases agree with TRBD2. The CDR3 loop spans 17 amino acids. Germline V gene lookup returns CDR1 MNHEY and CDR2 SMNVEV (reference sequence). After removal of 2 bases from V and 0 bases from J, the junction contained 6 bases not matched to a gene. The CDR3 DNA reads TGTGCCAGCAGTTTACGGACTAGCTCCAGCTCCTACAATGAGCAGTTCTTC. This gives the protein CASSLRTSSSSYNEQFF.

The rearrangement joins TRBV5-8 to TRBJ1-2; no definite D call. V lost 4 bases, J lost 5 bases, and 15 bases lay in between. Germline CDR1 and CDR2: SGHTS and YDEGEE. This CDR3 is built from 14 residues. The CDR3 nucleotides are TGTGCCAGCAGCCTGCTACAGCGTTCTTATGGCTACACCTTC. It specifies CASSLLQRSYGYTF.

The chain combines TRBV5-1 with TRBJ2-2, with 15 nucleotides matching TRBD2. The germline CDR1 and CDR2 sequences are SGHRS and YFSETQ. With 4 bases clipped from V and 6 bases from J, the junction kept 7 bases outside the gene matches. The CDR3 runs 17 residues. This chain's CDR3 is CASSVGTSGRTAGELFF. The CDR3 DNA is TGCGCCAGCAGCGTAGGGACTAGCGGGAGGACGGCCGGGGAGCTGTTTTTT.

The J gene is TRBJ2-7, the V gene TRBV3-1 (or the pseudogene TRBV3-2); TRBD2 matches 10 bases. After removal of 5 bases from V and 7 bases from J, the junction contained 11 bases not matched to a gene. This CDR3 comprises 15 residues. Per the germline V gene, CDR1 is LGHDT and CDR2 is YNNKEL (reference sequence). CDR3 residues: CASSTLLAGSGEQYF. The CDR3 region has the DNA TGTGCCAGCAGCACCTTACTAGCGGGATCGGGGGAGCAGTACTTC.

The chain links TRBV14 to TRBJ2-3; 7 bases are shared with TRBD1. Germline CDR1 reads SGHDN; CDR2 reads FVKESK. Losses at the gene ends were 4 bases for V and 8 bases for J; bases not matched to a gene: 9. The CDR3 is 14 residues long. The CDR3 here is CASSLDRAQGTQYF. The CDR3 nucleotides are TGTGCCAGCAGCCTCGACAGGGCCCAGGGTACGCAGTATTTT. Full variable domain (rest looked up from reference TRBV14 and TRBJ2-3): EAGVTQFPSHSVIEKGQTVTLRCDPISGHDNLYWYRRVMGKEIKFLLHFVKESKQDESGMPNNRFLAERTGGTYSTLKVQPAELEDSGVYFCASSLDRAQGTQYFGPGTRLTVL.